The clone carrying this T cell receptor beta chain was counted at least ten times. Antigen: not known. TCRdb re-called the 5' RACE reads with MiXCR, one entry per CDR3 protein. The data hold around 40,000 distinct CDR3 sequences, with more than 4.5% observed a single time. This specimen belongs to a study of spatial heterogeneity in lung cancer. Background on the study: Fewer alpha-chain than beta-chain sequences were consistently detected.

Whole-study results and caveats: The study found ubiquitous expanded tumor TCRs in blood more at resection than follow-up.

Trimming stripped 0 bases from V and 3 bases from J, with 13 bases between. Germline assignment: CDR1 SGHRS and CDR2 YFSETQ. This CDR3 is built from 16 residues. Time point noted: sample taken at primary tumor resection. Samples were obtained from more than 70 donors, all untreated early-stage non-small cell lung cancer patients. Whole RNA was taken from tumor, nontumor lung or frozen PBMC; it was then sequenced unsorted. The specimen comprised PBMCs, sampled at surgery. The receptor comes from a female donor with early-stage non-small cell lung cancer. This rearrangement joins TRBV5-1 to TRBJ1-3, with D uncertain. CDR3 loop: CASSLVSRRFGNTIYF. CDR3 DNA: TGCGCCAGCAGCTTGGTGTCTCGGCGGTTTGGAAACACCATATATTTT.